Listed below are T cell receptor beta chains from one sample, sequenced in a study of PD-1 blockade in classical Hodgkin lymphoma. Method: immunoSEQ multiplex PCR; TCRdb's copy keeps in-frame clones and lacks some. The table records 15,000 or so clones, about 83% of them present only once. The source was peripheral blood mononuclear cells (PBMCs), collected at baseline. The origin of the receptors is a human donor with classical Hodgkin lymphoma. The CDR3 runs from the conserved cysteine through the conserved F or W. The order of the fields is CDR3 protein, CDR3 DNA, V gene, D gene, J gene, clone size. D genes are given only for firm matches. Only some rows state a clone size, as once, few, many or a class for expanded clones.

CSVARGWDRTSGANVLTF,TGCAGCGTTGCCCGTGGATGGGACCGCACCTCTGGGGCCAACGTCCTGACTTTC,TRBV29-1,-,TRBJ2-6,-
CASSPGQGYNEQFF,TGTGCCAGCAGTCCGGGACAGGGTTACAATGAGCAGTTCTTC,TRBV28,TRBD1,TRBJ2-1,-
CASSVGQGNSGNTIYF,TGTGCCAGCAGCGTGGGACAGGGGAACTCTGGAAACACCATATATTTT,TRBV9,TRBD1,TRBJ1-3,-
CASSPHQELTRNSPLHF,TGTGCCAGCAGCCCCCATCAAGAGCTGACCCGCAATTCACCCCTCCACTTT,TRBV7-2,-,TRBJ1-6,-
CASSLEPGTEAFF,TGTGCCAGCAGCTTGGAACCCGGCACTGAAGCTTTCTTT,TRBV7-9,-,TRBJ1-1,-
CASSRRRGQPQHF,TGTGCCAGCAGCCGCCGGAGAGGTCAGCCCCAGCATTTT,TRBV7-6,-,TRBJ1-5,-
CASSETQGSEAFF,TGTGCCAGCAGTGAGACTCAGGGATCGGAAGCTTTCTTT,TRBV2,-,TRBJ1-1,-
CASSLVNGGGQVNQPQHF,TGTGCCAGCAGCTTAGTTAATGGGGGGGGACAGGTCAATCAGCCCCAGCATTTT,TRBV7-7,TRBD1,TRBJ1-5,-
CASSPGTGDYEQYF,TGTGCCAGCAGCCCCGGGACAGGGGACTACGAGCAGTACTTC,TRBV5-4,TRBD1,TRBJ2-7,-
CASSLSVQSTEAFF,TGTGCCAGCAGCCTCTCGGTTCAGTCGACTGAAGCTTTCTTT,TRBV7-9,-,TRBJ1-1,-
CAISEGGRNYNEQFF,TGTGCCATCAGTGAGGGGGGGCGGAATTACAATGAGCAGTTCTTC,TRBV10-3,-,TRBJ2-1,-
CASSQDLAEPGQGWRYEQYF,TGCGCCAGCAGCCAAGATTTGGCCGAACCGGGACAGGGGTGGAGGTACGAGCAGTACTTC,TRBV4-1,TRBD1,TRBJ2-7,-
CASSSGTGEVGDEKLFF,TGTGCCAGTAGTTCCGGGACAGGGGAGGTAGGAGATGAAAAACTGTTTTTT,TRBV19,TRBD1,TRBJ1-4,-
CASSQVIRGLETEAFF,TGCGCCAGCAGCCAAGTAATACGGGGGCTAGAGACTGAAGCTTTCTTT,TRBV4-1,-,TRBJ1-1,once
CAIGVRDTDTQYF,TGTGCCATCGGCGTCAGGGACACAGATACGCAGTATTTT,TRBV10-3,-,TRBJ2-3,few
CASSQEKGADEAFF,TGCGCCAGCAGCCAAGAGAAGGGGGCTGATGAAGCTTTCTTT,TRBV4-3,TRBD1,TRBJ1-1,-
CATLAGASLETQYF,TGTGCCACCTTAGCGGGGGCCTCGCTGGAGACCCAGTACTTC,TRBV21-1,-,TRBJ2-5,-
CASTRASGANVLTF,TGTGCCAGCACCCGAGCCTCTGGGGCCAACGTCCTGACTTTC,TRBV28,-,TRBJ2-6,-
CAIRAGTGAETQYF,TGTGCCATCAGGGCCGGGACAGGGGCGGAGACCCAGTACTTC,TRBV10-3,TRBD1,TRBJ2-5,-
CAISEPGQGANTGELFF,TGTGCCATCAGTGAGCCGGGACAGGGGGCGAACACCGGGGAGCTGTTTTTT,TRBV10-3,TRBD1,TRBJ2-2,-
CAISATGTGRRYGYTF,TGTGCCATCAGTGCGACGGGGACAGGGCGCCGCTATGGCTACACCTTC,TRBV10-3,TRBD1,TRBJ1-2,-
CASSPLGGPGGGSTDTQYF,TGTGCCAGCTCACCACTAGGAGGACCAGGGGGTGGAAGCACAGATACGCAGTATTTT,TRBV18,TRBD1,TRBJ2-3,-
CASSLSATGNNGYTF,TGTGCCAGCAGTTTATCGGCGACAGGCAACAATGGCTACACCTTC,TRBV27,-,TRBJ1-2,-
CASSPQSDTQYF,TGTGCCAGCAGCCCTCAATCAGATACGCAGTATTTT,TRBV7-2,-,TRBJ2-3,-
CASSPFSGGPYNEQFF,TGTGCCAGTAGTCCCTTTAGCGGGGGCCCTTACAATGAGCAGTTCTTC,TRBV19,TRBD2,TRBJ2-1,once
CASSSRDRGGGYTF,TGTGCCAGCAGCTCCCGGGACAGGGGCGGGGGCTACACCTTC,TRBV7-2,TRBD1,TRBJ1-2,-
CASSQMHSGNTIYF,TGTGCCAGCAGTCAAATGCACTCTGGAAACACCATATATTTT,TRBV28,-,TRBJ1-3,once
CASSRAEQETQYF,TGTGCCAGCTCCCGGGCTGAACAAGAGACCCAGTACTTC,TRBV18,-,TRBJ2-5,-
CASSVISSAVVEKLFF,TGCGCCAGCAGCGTAATTAGTTCGGCCGTGGTTGAAAAACTGTTTTTT,TRBV5-1,-,TRBJ1-4,-
CASSLRSGQDHEQYF,TGTGCCAGCAGTCTAAGATCGGGACAGGACCACGAGCAGTACTTC,TRBV2,TRBD1,TRBJ2-7,-
CASSSSYEQYF,TGCGCCAGCAGCTCCAGCTACGAGCAGTACTTC,TRBV5-1,-,TRBJ2-7,-
CASSPREGSEAFF,TGTGCCAGCAGCCCGAGAGAGGGCTCTGAAGCTTTCTTT,TRBV2,-,TRBJ1-1,-
CASTVRASTDTQYF,TGTGCCAGCACCGTGCGTGCTAGCACAGATACGCAGTATTTT,TRBV9,-,TRBJ2-3,few
CASSLGTGLGQPQHF,TGCGCCAGCAGCTTAGGGACAGGGTTGGGACAGCCCCAGCATTTT,TRBV5-1,TRBD1,TRBJ1-5,-
CASSVGATGGHNEQFF,TGTGCCAGCAGCGTCGGCGCGACAGGGGGTCACAATGAGCAGTTCTTC,TRBV9,TRBD1,TRBJ2-1,-
CASSLYPTGEAFF,TGTGCCAGCAGCTTATATCCTACAGGGGAAGCTTTCTTT,TRBV7-8,-,TRBJ1-1,-
CASSQAGQYNSPLHF,TGTGCCAGCAGCCAAGCAGGACAGTATAATTCACCCCTCCACTTT,TRBV4-2,-,TRBJ1-6,-
CASSRLAVNTGELFF,TGTGCCAGCAGCAGACTAGCGGTTAACACCGGGGAGCTGTTTTTT,TRBV2,TRBD2,TRBJ2-2,once
CASSPASSGNTIYF,TGTGCCAGCTCACCTGCGAGCTCTGGAAACACCATATATTTT,TRBV18,-,TRBJ1-3,few
CASSKGTLNQPQHF,TGCGCCAGCAGTAAAGGGACTCTCAATCAGCCCCAGCATTTT,TRBV10-2,-,TRBJ1-5,few
CASSLFHGPEKLFF,TGTGCCAGCAGTTTATTCCACGGGCCCGAAAAACTGTTTTTT,TRBV6-6,-,TRBJ1-4,-
CASRDTGGGMGHYGYTF,TGTGCCAGCAGGGACACAGGGGGCGGAATGGGTCACTATGGCTACACCTTC,TRBV19,TRBD1,TRBJ1-2,-
CASRAVGPGGETQYF,TGTGCCAGCAGGGCGGTCGGTCCGGGGGGAGAGACCCAGTACTTC,TRBV7-9,TRBD2,TRBJ2-5,-
CASRNSYEQYF,TGTGCCAGCAGAAACTCCTACGAGCAGTACTTC,TRBV6-5,-,TRBJ2-7,-
CASPPPMGYTF,TGTGCCAGCCCTCCCCCTATGGGCTACACCTTC,TRBV25-1,-,TRBJ1-2,-
CASSPGQGTYQPQHF,TGTGCCAGCTCACCGGGACAGGGGACCTATCAGCCCCAGCATTTT,TRBV18,TRBD1,TRBJ1-5,-
CASSMNSQGTGELFF,TGTGCCAGTAGTATGAACAGCCAGGGGACCGGGGAGCTGTTTTTT,TRBV19,-,TRBJ2-2,-
CASSLDGSINEQYF,TGCGCCAGCAGCTTGGATGGCTCGATCAACGAGCAGTACTTC,TRBV5-1,-,TRBJ2-7,-
CASSASQADEKLFF,TGTGCCAGCAGTGCATCCCAGGCCGATGAAAAACTGTTTTTT,TRBV2,-,TRBJ1-4,few
CASSATSVQETQYF,TGCGCCAGCAGCGCGACTAGCGTCCAAGAGACCCAGTACTTC,TRBV5-1,TRBD2,TRBJ2-5,-
CAISESLRDSPRSNSPLHF,TGTGCCATCAGTGAGTCTCTAAGGGACAGTCCTCGATCTAATTCACCCCTCCACTTT,TRBV10-3,TRBD1,TRBJ1-6,-
CASTLQSGYNSPLHF,TGTGCCAGCACTCTTCAGTCAGGGTATAATTCACCCCTCCACTTT,TRBV6-5,-,TRBJ1-6,-
CASSQDLPGHYGYTF,TGCGCCAGCAGCCAAGATCTCCCAGGCCACTATGGCTACACCTTC,TRBV4-1,-,TRBJ1-2,-